Following are 5 T cell receptor beta chains from one sample sequenced in a study of cytomegalovirus exposure and HLA in healthy donors. Primers for the PCR totalled 60 Vbeta and 13 Jbeta. Assay used: immunoSEQ multiplex PCR; TCRdb lists only in-frame clones, some missing. The sample comprises approximately 200,000 clones, approximately 79% of which are singletons, and nearly 4.5% rests with the top ten. The sequenced sample was PBMCs. These receptors were collected from a young woman in good health and CMV-seropositive.

This clone was observed a handful of times. V gene TRBV6-6 combines with J gene TRBJ2-1; 10 bases are shared with TRBD1. Germline V CDR1 and CDR2: MNHNY, SVGAGI (reference sequence). The CDR3 has 15 amino acids. The V segment lost 0 bases and the J segment 8 bases; nucleotides outside the gene matches: 4. Written as DNA, the CDR3 is TGTGCCAGCAGTTACTCCGGGACAGGGGCCGATGAGCAGTTCTTC. Amino acid sequence: CASSYSGTGADEQFF.

This clone was picked up one time. This chain links TRBV15 with TRBJ2-7, with TRBD1 matching over 10 bases. Germline trimming cut 6 bases from V and 3 bases from J; bases unmatched to any gene: 8. The length of the CDR3 is 15 residues. Germline lookup yields CDR1 LNHNV and CDR2 YYDKDF (reference sequence). The DNA of the CDR3 is TGTGCCACCAGAAAGCGGACAGGGGGTGTCTACGAGCAGTACTTC. Translating gives CATRKRTGGVYEQYF.

The chain employs TRBV5-1 and TRBJ2-1, with TRBD2 identical over 12 bases. CDR1 is SGHRS, CDR2 YFSETQ, per germline. The CDR3 sequence is 16 residues long. V lost 4 bases and J lost 8; bases outside the gene matches: 10. This CDR3 reads CASSPPLAGGPDEQFF. Written as DNA, the CDR3 is TGCGCCAGCAGCCCCCCCCTAGCGGGAGGGCCAGATGAGCAGTTCTTC.

The CDR3 here is CASSPLTPAAYNEQFF. Here the CDR3 DNA reads TGTGCCAGCAGCCCCTTAACCCCCGCAGCCTACAATGAGCAGTTCTTC. The gene calls are TRBV7-9 and TRBJ2-1; D ambiguous. The V gene lost 5 bases and the J gene lost 2 bases, with 16 bases spanning the gap. Germline CDR1 SEHNR, CDR2 FQNEAQ (reference sequence). This CDR3 spans 16 amino acids. Combining the CDR3 with reference TRBV7-9 and TRBJ2-1 gives the whole variable domain DTGVSQNPRHKITKRGQNVTFRCDPISEHNRLYWYRQTLGQGPEFLTYFQNEAQLEKSRLLSDRFSAERPKGSFSTLEIQRTEQGDSAMYLCASSPLTPAAYNEQFFGPGTRLTVL.

V is TRBV2 and J is TRBJ2-3; the match to TRBD2 covers 12 bases. Trimming took 0 bases from V and 4 from J; bases not matched to a gene: 2. Germline V gives CDR1 SNHLY, CDR2 FYNNEI. The CDR3 runs to 16 residues. In nucleotides, the CDR3 is TGTGCCAGCAGTGAAGCCCGGACTAGCGGGGCAGATACGCAGTATTTT. Its protein is CASSEARTSGADTQYF.